The rows below give T cell receptor beta chains drawn from one sample of a study of blood T cell repertoires in COVID-19. This table comes from immunoSEQ multiplex PCR, and its TCRdb copy is limited to in-frame clones, with some not included. The sample lists 230,000 or so clones; 80% to 90% were seen once. Material for sequencing was peripheral blood. These receptors all stem from a man aged 35 to 55 with active or convalescent COVID-19. Both conserved end residues are part of each CDR3. D genes are given only for firm matches. Size tells how often a clone was seen (once, few, many) or the class of an expanded clone, and some rows leave it out.

abundance: NA
j_gene: TRBJ1-1
v_gene: TRBV30
d_gene: TRBD1
CDR3nt: TGTGCCTGGAGTGGGGGACAGGGAGTGACGTTAGCTTTCTTT
CDR3aa: CAWSGGQGVTLAFF

abundance: NA
j_gene: TRBJ1-1
v_gene: TRBV6-5
d_gene: NA
CDR3nt: TGTGCCAGCAGTTTAGGAGGGTGGAGCATGAACACTGAAGCTTTCTTT
CDR3aa: CASSLGGWSMNTEAFF

abundance: NA
j_gene: TRBJ1-2
v_gene: TRBV27
d_gene: TRBD1
CDR3nt: TGTGCCAGCAGTTTAATGGGGGACAGCTTCTATGGCTACACCTTC
CDR3aa: CASSLMGDSFYGYTF

abundance: NA
j_gene: TRBJ1-1
v_gene: TRBV12-3/TRBV12-4
d_gene: NA
CDR3nt: TGTGCCAGCGGCGCGGGGAACACTGAAGCTTTCTTT
CDR3aa: CASGAGNTEAFF

abundance: NA
j_gene: TRBJ1-1
v_gene: TRBV19
d_gene: TRBD1
CDR3nt: TGTGCCAGTAGTATGGGACAGGGGGAAACTGAAGCTTTCTTT
CDR3aa: CASSMGQGETEAFF

abundance: NA
j_gene: TRBJ2-3
v_gene: TRBV6-5
d_gene: NA
CDR3nt: TGTGCCAGCAGTTCGATGCGGGACTCGTACGGAGATACGCAGTATTTT
CDR3aa: CASSSMRDSYGDTQYF

abundance: NA
j_gene: TRBJ1-1
v_gene: TRBV13
d_gene: NA
CDR3nt: TGTGCCAGCAGCTTAGTCCACGGGGTCCTAAACACTGAAGCTTTCTTT
CDR3aa: CASSLVHGVLNTEAFF

abundance: once
j_gene: TRBJ2-5
v_gene: TRBV7-2
d_gene: NA
CDR3nt: TGTGCCAGCAGCTTAGTAGCCAGGACATCCCAAGAGACCCAGTACTTC
CDR3aa: CASSLVARTSQETQYF

abundance: NA
j_gene: TRBJ2-7
v_gene: TRBV6-5
d_gene: NA
CDR3nt: TGTGCCAGCAGTTACTCGGGGGGTGGTTACGAGCAGTACTTC
CDR3aa: CASSYSGGGYEQYF

abundance: once
j_gene: TRBJ2-1
v_gene: TRBV6-5
d_gene: NA
CDR3nt: TGTACTACGGGGACTCGCTCCTACAATGAGCAGTTCTTC
CDR3aa: CTTGTRSYNEQFF

abundance: NA
j_gene: TRBJ1-2
v_gene: TRBV30
d_gene: NA
CDR3nt: TGTGCCTGGAGTAAGGCTGACAGAGGCTACACCTTC
CDR3aa: CAWSKADRGYTF

abundance: NA
j_gene: TRBJ1-5
v_gene: TRBV12-5
d_gene: NA
CDR3nt: TGTGCTAGTGGTGGCGGTCAGCCCCAGCATTTT
CDR3aa: CASGGGQPQHF

abundance: NA
j_gene: TRBJ2-1
v_gene: TRBV19
d_gene: TRBD1
CDR3nt: TGTGCCAGTAGGGGGACAGGGAACAATGAGCAGTTCTTC
CDR3aa: CASRGTGNNEQFF

abundance: NA
j_gene: TRBJ2-2
v_gene: TRBV6-5
d_gene: NA
CDR3nt: TGTGCCAGCAGCATCGACAATCGGGGCACCGGGGAGCTGTTTTTT
CDR3aa: CASSIDNRGTGELFF

abundance: NA
j_gene: TRBJ1-2
v_gene: TRBV15
d_gene: NA
CDR3nt: TGTGCCACCAGCAGAGATGGCAAAAACTATGGCTACACCTTC
CDR3aa: CATSRDGKNYGYTF

abundance: NA
j_gene: TRBJ2-7
v_gene: TRBV27
d_gene: NA
CDR3nt: TGTGCCAGCAGTTTATCTATAGCTGCTCCCTACGAGCAGTACTTC
CDR3aa: CASSLSIAAPYEQYF

abundance: NA
j_gene: TRBJ1-5
v_gene: TRBV7-9
d_gene: NA
CDR3nt: TGTGCCAGCAGCTTATCCGGGGAGGGAAGTCAGCCCCAGCATTTT
CDR3aa: CASSLSGEGSQPQHF